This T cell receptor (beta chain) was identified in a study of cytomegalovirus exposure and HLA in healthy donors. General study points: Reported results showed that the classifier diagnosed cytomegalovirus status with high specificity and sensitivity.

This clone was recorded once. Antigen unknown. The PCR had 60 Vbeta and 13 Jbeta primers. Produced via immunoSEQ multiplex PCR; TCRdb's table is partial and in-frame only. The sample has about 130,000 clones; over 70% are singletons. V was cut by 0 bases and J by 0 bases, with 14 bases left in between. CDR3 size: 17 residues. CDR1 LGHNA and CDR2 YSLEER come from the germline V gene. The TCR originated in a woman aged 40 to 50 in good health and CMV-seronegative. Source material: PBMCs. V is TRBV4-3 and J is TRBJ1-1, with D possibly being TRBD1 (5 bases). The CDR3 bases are TGCGCCAGCAGCCAAGATAACCGGCGGGGGATGAACACTGAAGCTTTCTTT. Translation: CASSQDNRRGMNTEAFF.